The rows below give T cell receptor beta chains drawn from one sample of a study of blood T cell repertoires in COVID-19. Sequencing used immunoSEQ multiplex PCR; TCRdb keeps in-frame clones, though not all of them. The sample consists of about 130,000 clones, roughly four fifths of them appearing once. The material sequenced was PBMCs or T cells enriched from blood (not recorded which). These receptors all stem from a man aged 25-45 years who had recovered from COVID-19. Each CDR3 is given without its conserved first and last residue. Fields, in order: V gene, D gene, J gene, CDR3 protein. D genes are given only for firm matches.

TRBV7-9	-	TRBJ1-5	ASSLNEDQPQH
TRBV12-3/TRBV12-4	-	TRBJ1-1	ASSPGGLTEAF
TRBV9	-	TRBJ1-1	ASSPYANTEAF
TRBV4-1	TRBD1	TRBJ2-5	ASSQDFFGTGGAVETQY
TRBV4-1	-	TRBJ2-7	ASSQDTTGSFYEQY
TRBV6-5	-	TRBJ2-1	ASTLRASSYNEQF
TRBV27	TRBD1	TRBJ2-2	ASTHRGLPSNTGELF
TRBV3-1/TRBV3-2	-	TRBJ2-7	ASSQEGSDSSYEQY
TRBV9	TRBD2	TRBJ2-1	ASSSQTSRRYNEQF
TRBV18	-	TRBJ2-5	ASSPLAQTQY